What follows is one T cell receptor beta chain and its context. Its antigen is currently unknown. The CDR3 extends over 12 amino acids. The V end lost 4 bases, the J end lost 7 bases, and 8 bases lay between the germline ends. Germline V CDR1 and CDR2: LGHNA, YSLEER. The entry originates in a study of monozygotic twins with cystic fibrosis. Study-level findings and limits: Age, concordance and disease severity did not associate with shared CDR3 numbers. Co-twins had the most similar V usage for 13 of 16 pairs, J for 8. Monozygotic CF twin pairs shared significantly more nucleotide-identical clonotypes than unrelated CF individuals did. The repertoire was suggested to be naive-dominated, clonality median 0.0095.

Some clones are missing from TCRdb's copy, which holds only in-frame ones; the method was immunoSEQ multiplex PCR. The table shows 8,000 to 10,000 clones, with approximately 91% occurring only once. The TCR was taken from a boy between 2 and 15 years old with cystic fibrosis. This chain uses TRBV4-3 with TRBJ2-1, with D uncertain. The sequenced sample consisted of blood. In DNA, the CDR3 is TGCGCCAGCAGCCCCATAATAAATGAGCAGTTCTTC. This sequence encodes CASSPIINEQFF.